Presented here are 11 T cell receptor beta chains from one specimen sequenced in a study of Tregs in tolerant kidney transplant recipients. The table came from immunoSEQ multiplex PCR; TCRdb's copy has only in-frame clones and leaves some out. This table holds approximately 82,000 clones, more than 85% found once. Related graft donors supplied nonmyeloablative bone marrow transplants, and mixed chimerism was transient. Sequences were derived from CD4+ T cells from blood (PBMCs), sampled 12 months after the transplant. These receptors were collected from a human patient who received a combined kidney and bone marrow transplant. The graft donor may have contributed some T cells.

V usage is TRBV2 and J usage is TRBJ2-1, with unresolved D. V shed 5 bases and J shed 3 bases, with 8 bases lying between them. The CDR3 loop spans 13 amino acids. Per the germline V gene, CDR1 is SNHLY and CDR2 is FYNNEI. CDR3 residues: CASSLRGYNEQFF. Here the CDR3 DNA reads TGTGCCAGCAGTCTTAGAGGCTACAATGAGCAGTTCTTC. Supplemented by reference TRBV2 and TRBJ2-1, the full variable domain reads EPEVTQTPSHQVTQMGQEVILRCVPISNHLYFYWYRQILGQKVEFLVSFYNNEISEKSEIFDDQFSVERPDGSNFTLKIRSTKLEDSAMYFCASSLRGYNEQFFGPGTRLTVL.

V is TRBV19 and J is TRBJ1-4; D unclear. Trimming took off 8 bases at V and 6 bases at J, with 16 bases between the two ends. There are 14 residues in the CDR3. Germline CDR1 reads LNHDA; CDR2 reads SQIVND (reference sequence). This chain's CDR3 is CASLNAGGDEKLFF. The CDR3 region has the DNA TGTGCCAGTTTAAACGCGGGAGGAGATGAAAAACTGTTTTTT.

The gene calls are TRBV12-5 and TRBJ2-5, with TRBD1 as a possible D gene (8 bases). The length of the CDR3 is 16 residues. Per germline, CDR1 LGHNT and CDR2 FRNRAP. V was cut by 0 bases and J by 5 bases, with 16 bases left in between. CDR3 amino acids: CASGLVLGQGGETQYF. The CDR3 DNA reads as TGTGCTAGTGGTTTGGTATTAGGACAGGGAGGGGAGACCCAGTACTTC.

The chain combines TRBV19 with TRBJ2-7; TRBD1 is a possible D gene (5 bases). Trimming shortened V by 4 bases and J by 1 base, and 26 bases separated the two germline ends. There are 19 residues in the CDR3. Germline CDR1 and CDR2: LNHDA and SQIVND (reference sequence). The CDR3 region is CASSRRRVRTTLASYEQYF. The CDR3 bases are TGTGCCAGTAGTAGACGCAGGGTTCGGACGACATTGGCTTCCTACGAGCAGTACTTC.

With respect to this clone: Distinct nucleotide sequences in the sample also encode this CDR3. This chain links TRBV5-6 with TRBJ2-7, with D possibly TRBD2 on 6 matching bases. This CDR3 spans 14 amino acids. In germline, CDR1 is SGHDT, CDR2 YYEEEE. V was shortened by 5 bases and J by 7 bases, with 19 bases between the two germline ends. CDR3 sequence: CASRFSGGAQEQYF. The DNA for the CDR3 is TGTGCCAGCAGATTCAGCGGAGGGGCCCAGGAGCAGTACTTC.

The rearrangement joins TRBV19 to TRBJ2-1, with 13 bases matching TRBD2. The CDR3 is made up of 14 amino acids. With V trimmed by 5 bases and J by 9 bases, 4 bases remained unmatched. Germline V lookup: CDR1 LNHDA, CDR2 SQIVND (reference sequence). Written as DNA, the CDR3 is TGTGCCAGTAGTCCTGGACTAGCGGGAGTTGAGCAGTTCTTC. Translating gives CASSPGLAGVEQFF.

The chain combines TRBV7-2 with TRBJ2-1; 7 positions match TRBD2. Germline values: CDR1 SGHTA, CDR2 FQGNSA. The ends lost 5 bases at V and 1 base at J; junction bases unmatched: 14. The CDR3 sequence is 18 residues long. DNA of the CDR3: TGTGCCAGCAGCACTCACCTTTCAGCTAGCGGATCCTACAATGAGCAGTTCTTC. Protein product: CASSTHLSASGSYNEQFF.

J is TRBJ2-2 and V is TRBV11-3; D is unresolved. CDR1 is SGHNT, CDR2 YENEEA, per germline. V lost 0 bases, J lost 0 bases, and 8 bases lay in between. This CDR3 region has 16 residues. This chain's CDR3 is CASSLEQIPNTGELFF. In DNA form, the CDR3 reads TGTGCCAGCAGCTTAGAACAGATTCCGAACACCGGGGAGCTGTTTTTT.

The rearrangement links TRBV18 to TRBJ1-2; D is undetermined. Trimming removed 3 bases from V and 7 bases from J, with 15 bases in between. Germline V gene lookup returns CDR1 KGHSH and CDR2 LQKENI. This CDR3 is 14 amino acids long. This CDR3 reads CASSPLTGMAGYTF. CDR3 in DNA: TGTGCCAGCTCACCTCTCACCGGGATGGCTGGCTACACCTTC.

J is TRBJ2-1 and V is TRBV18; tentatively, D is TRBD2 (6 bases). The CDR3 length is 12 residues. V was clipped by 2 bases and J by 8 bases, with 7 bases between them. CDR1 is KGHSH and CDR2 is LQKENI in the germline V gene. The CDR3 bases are TGTGCCAGCTCACCAGGGAGGCATGAGCAGTTCTTC. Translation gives CASSPGRHEQFF.

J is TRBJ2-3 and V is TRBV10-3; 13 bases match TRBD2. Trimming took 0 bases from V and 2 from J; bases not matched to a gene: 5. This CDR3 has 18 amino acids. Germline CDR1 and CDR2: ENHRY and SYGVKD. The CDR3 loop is CAISESALAGGPTDTQYF. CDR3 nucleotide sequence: TGTGCCATCAGTGAGTCCGCACTAGCGGGGGGGCCCACAGATACGCAGTATTTT.